The clone carrying this TCR beta chain was found once. Produced via immunoSEQ multiplex PCR; TCRdb's table is partial and in-frame only. The table shows over 120,000 clones, with about 77% occurring only once. Germline values: CDR1 MNHNY, CDR2 SVGAGI (reference sequence). This CDR3 has 16 amino acids. The germline V and J ends were trimmed by 4 bases and 5 bases, with 20 bases remaining between them. These data are taken from a study of blood T cell repertoires in COVID-19. This rearrangement joins TRBV6-6 to TRBJ1-2; TRBD1 is a possible D gene (5 bases). This clonotype was obtained from a woman aged 50 to 65 with active or convalescent COVID-19. Sample: peripheral blood. The CDR3 DNA reads TGTGCCAGCAGTTCTCCCGGGGGGGTGAGCCGTTATGGCTACACCTTC. Amino acid sequence: CASSSPGGVSRYGYTF.